This T cell receptor beta chain was identified during a study of T cells in Graves' hyperthyroidism and ophthalmopathy. Across the study: Any treatment followed the collection of peripheral blood at initial diagnosis. Study-wide results and caveats: Most expanded thyroid clonotypes above 0.001 recurred in blood. In simple terms, a model built on 13 V-J features told ophthalmopathy apart from stable hyperthyroidism.

The germline CDR1 and CDR2 sequences are LNHNV and YYDKDF (reference sequence). The ends were cut back, 0 bases at V and 4 bases at J, with 15 bases in the middle. The CDR3 loop spans 16 amino acids. With duration under 3 months, ophthalmopathy was active: Clinical Activity Score at least 3, NOSPECS at least 4. RNA transcripts were the template for amplifying TCR beta CDR3 regions. First-round RT-PCR of the TCR CDR3 relied on the HTBI primer set. TCRdb re-called the multiplex PCR reads with MiXCR, one entry per CDR3 protein. The sample holds about 270,000 distinct CDR3 sequences, approximately 21% seen once. This clonotype was counted ten times or more. Its matching antigen is unknown.

Sequences were obtained from blood. The receptor was isolated from a man aged 25 to 45 with Graves' ophthalmopathy. The gene calls are TRBV15 and TRBJ1-2, with D unresolved. CDR3 nucleotides: TGTGCCACCAGCAGAGAATTCGGCAGTGGTGTCTATGGCTACACCTTC. It yields the protein CATSREFGSGVYGYTF.